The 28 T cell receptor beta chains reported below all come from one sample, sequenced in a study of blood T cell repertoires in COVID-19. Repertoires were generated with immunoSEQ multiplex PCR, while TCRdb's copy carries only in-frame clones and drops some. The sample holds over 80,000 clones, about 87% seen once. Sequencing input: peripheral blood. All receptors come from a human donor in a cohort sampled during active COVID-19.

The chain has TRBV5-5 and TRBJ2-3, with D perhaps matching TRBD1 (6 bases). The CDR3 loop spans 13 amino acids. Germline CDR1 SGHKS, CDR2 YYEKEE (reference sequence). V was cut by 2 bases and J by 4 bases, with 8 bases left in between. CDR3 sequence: CASSFQGPDTQYF. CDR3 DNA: TGTGCCAGCAGCTTCCAGGGGCCAGATACGCAGTATTTT. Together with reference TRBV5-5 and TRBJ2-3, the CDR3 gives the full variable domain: DAGVTQSPTHLIKTRGQQVTLRCSPISGHKSVSWYQQVLGQGPQFIFQYYEKEERGRGNFPDRFSARQFPNYSSELNVNALLLGDSALYLCASSFQGPDTQYFGPGTRLTVL.

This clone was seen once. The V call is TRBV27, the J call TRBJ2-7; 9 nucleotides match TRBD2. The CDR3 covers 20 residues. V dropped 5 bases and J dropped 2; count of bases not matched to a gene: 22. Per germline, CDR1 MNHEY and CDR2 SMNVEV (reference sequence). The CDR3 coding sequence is TGTGCCAGCAGTGCCGCCCCGCACACGATACCGGGACTAGCAGCCTACGAGCAGTACTTC. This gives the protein CASSAAPHTIPGLAAYEQYF.

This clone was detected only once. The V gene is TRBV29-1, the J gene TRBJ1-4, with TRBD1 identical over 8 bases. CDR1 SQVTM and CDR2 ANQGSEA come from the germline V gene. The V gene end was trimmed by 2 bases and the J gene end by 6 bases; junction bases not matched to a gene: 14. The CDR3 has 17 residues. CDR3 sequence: CSVEPLRGQGAHEKLFF. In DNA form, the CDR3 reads TGCAGCGTTGAACCACTCCGAGGGCAGGGGGCACATGAAAAACTGTTTTTT.

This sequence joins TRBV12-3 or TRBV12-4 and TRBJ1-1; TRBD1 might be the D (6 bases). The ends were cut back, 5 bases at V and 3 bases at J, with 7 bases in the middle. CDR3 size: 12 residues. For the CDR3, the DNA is TGTGCCAGCAGTACAGGGCACACTGAAGCTTTCTTT. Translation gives CASSTGHTEAFF.

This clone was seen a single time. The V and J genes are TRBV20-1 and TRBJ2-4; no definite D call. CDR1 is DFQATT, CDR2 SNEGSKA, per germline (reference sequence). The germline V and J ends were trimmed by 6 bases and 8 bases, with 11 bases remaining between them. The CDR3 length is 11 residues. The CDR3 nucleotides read TGCAGTGCCGCCCCTAGAGACATTCAGTACTTC. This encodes CSAAPRDIQYF.

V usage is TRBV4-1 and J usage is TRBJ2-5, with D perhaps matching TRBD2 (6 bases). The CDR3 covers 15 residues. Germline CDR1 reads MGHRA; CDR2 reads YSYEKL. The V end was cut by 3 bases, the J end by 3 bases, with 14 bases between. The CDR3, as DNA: TGCGCCAGCAGCCAGGAGGGGACTCAGGAAGAGACCCAGTACTTC. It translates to CASSQEGTQEETQYF.

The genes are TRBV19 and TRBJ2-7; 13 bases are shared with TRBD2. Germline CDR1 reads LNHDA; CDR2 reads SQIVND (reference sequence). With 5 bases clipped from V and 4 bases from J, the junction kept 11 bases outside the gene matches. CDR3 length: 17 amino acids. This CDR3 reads CASSSQGLAGPLYEQYF. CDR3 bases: TGTGCCAGTAGTTCACAGGGACTAGCGGGACCACTATACGAGCAGTACTTC. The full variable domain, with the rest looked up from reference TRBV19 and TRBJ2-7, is DGGITQSPKYLFRKEGQNVTLSCEQNLNHDAMYWYRQDPGQGLRLIYYSQIVNDFQKGDIAEGYSVSREKKESFPLTVTSAQKNPTAFYLCASSSQGLAGPLYEQYFGPGTRLTVT.

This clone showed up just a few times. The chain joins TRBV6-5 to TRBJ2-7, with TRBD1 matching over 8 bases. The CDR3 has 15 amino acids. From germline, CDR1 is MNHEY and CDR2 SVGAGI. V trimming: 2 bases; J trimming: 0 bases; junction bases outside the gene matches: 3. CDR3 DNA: TGTGCCAGCAGTTACGTTCAGGGGGCCTCCTACGAGCAGTACTTC. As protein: CASSYVQGASYEQYF.

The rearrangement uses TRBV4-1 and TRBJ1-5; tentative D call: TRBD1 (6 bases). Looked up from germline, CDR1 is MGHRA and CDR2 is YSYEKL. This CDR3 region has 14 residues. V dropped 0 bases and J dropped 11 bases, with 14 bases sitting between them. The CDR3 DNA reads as TGCGCCAGCAGCCAAGATCGTGGGGGCAGGACCCAGCATTTT. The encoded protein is CASSQDRGGRTQHF.

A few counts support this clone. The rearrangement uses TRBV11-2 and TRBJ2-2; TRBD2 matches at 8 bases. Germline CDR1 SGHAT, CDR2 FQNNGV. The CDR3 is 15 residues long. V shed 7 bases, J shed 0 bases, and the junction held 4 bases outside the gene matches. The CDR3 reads CASTTGLANTGELFF. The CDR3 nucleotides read TGTGCCAGCACAACGGGACTAGCGAACACCGGGGAGCTGTTTTTT.

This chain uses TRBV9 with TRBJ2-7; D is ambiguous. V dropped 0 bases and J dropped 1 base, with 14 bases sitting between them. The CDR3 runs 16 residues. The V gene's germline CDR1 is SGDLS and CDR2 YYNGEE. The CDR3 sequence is CASSVDIRSASYEQYF. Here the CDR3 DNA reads TGTGCCAGCAGCGTAGATATCAGGTCGGCTTCCTACGAGCAGTACTTC.

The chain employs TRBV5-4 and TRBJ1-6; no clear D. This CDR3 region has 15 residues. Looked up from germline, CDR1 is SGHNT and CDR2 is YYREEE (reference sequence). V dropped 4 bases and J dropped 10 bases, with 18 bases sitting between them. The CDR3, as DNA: TGTGCCAGCAGCCGCCGGGAGGGTTTGGAATCACCCCTCCACTTT. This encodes CASSRREGLESPLHF.

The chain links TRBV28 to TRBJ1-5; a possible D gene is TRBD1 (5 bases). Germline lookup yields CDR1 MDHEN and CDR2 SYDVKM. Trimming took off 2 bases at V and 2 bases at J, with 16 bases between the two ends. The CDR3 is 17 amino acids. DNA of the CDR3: TGTGCCAGCAGTTTAAGGGGTTTTAGACAGCGCAATCAGCCCCAGCATTTT. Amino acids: CASSLRGFRQRNQPQHF.

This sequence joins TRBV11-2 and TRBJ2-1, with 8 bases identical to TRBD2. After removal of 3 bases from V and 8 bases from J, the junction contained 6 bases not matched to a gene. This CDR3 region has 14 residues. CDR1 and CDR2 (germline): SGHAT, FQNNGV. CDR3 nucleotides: TGTGCCAGCAGCTTGGCCGGGAGGGCCTATGAGCAGTTCTTC. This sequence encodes CASSLAGRAYEQFF.

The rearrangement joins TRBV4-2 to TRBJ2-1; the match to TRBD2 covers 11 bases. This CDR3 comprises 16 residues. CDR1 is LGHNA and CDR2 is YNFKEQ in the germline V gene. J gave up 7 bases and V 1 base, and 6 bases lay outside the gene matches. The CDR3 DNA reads TGTGCCAGCAGCCAAGGAATTAGCGGGAGGGGTAATGAGCAGTTCTTC. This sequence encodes CASSQGISGRGNEQFF.

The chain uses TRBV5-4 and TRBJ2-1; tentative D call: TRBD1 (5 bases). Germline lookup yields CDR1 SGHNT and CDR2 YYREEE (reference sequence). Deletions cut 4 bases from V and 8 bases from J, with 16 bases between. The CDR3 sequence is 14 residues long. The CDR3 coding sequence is TGTGCCAGCAGCCGAGATAGGGGTCGCGATGAGCAGTTCTTC. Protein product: CASSRDRGRDEQFF.

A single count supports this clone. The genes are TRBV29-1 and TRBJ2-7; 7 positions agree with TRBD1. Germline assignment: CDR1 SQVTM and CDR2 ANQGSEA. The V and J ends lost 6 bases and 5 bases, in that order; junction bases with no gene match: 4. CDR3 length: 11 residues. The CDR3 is CSVAQGHEQYF. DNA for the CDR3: TGCAGCGTGGCACAGGGGCACGAGCAGTACTTC.

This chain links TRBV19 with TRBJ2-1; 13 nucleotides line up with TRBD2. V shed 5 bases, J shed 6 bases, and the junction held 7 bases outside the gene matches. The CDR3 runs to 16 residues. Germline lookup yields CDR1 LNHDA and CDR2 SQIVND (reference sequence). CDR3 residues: CASSYRLAGGRNEQFF. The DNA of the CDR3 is TGTGCCAGTAGTTACCGACTAGCGGGAGGCCGCAATGAGCAGTTCTTC.

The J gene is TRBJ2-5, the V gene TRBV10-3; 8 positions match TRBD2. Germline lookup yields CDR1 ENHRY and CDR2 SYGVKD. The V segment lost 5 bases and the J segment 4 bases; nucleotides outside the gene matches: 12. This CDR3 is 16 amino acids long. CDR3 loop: CAISSGGRFDPETQYF. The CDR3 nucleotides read TGTGCCATCAGTTCGGGAGGGCGGTTCGACCCAGAGACCCAGTACTTC.

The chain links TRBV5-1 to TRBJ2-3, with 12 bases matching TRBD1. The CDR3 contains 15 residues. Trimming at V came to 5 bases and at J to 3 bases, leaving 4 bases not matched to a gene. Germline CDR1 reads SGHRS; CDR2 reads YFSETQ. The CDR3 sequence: CASRRDRGLTDTQYF. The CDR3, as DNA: TGCGCCAGCAGGAGGGACAGGGGGCTGACAGATACGCAGTATTTT.

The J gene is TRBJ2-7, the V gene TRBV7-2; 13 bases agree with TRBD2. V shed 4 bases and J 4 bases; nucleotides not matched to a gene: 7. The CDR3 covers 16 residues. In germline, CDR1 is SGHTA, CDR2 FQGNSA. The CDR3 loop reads CASSSDGTSGIYEQYF. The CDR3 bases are TGTGCCAGCAGCTCCGACGGGACTAGCGGGATATACGAGCAGTACTTC.

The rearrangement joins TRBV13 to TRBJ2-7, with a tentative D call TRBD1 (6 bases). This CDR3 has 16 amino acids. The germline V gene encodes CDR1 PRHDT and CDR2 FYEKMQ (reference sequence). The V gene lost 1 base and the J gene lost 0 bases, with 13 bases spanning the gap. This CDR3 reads CASSLATGLSSYEQYF. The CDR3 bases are TGTGCCAGCAGCTTAGCCACAGGGCTCAGCTCCTACGAGCAGTACTTC.

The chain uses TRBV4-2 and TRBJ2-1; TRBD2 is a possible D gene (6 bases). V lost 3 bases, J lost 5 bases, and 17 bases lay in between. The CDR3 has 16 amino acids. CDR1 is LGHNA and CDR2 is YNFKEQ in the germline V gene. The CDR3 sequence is CASSQGLYLLDNEQFF. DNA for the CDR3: TGTGCCAGCAGCCAGGGACTCTATCTTTTGGACAATGAGCAGTTCTTC.

The CDR3 loop is CASSLAGGADTQYF. CDR3 bases: TGTGCCAGCAGCTTAGCGGGGGGAGCAGATACGCAGTATTTT. The chain has TRBV11-1 and TRBJ2-3, with a weak D call TRBD2 (6 bases). Germline V CDR1 and CDR2: SGHAT, FQDESV (reference sequence). V dropped 0 bases and J dropped 4 bases, with 8 bases sitting between them. This CDR3 contains 14 residues.

The CDR3 is CASSQVGTGNSPLHF. CDR3 in DNA: TGTGCCAGCAGCCAAGTAGGGACAGGGAATTCACCCCTCCACTTT. The chain is built from TRBV3-1 (or the pseudogene TRBV3-2) and TRBJ1-6, with TRBD1 matching over 9 bases. Trimming cost V 1 base and J 7 bases; bases outside gene matches: 2. Per germline, CDR1 LGHDT and CDR2 YNNKEL (reference sequence). The CDR3 length is 15 residues.

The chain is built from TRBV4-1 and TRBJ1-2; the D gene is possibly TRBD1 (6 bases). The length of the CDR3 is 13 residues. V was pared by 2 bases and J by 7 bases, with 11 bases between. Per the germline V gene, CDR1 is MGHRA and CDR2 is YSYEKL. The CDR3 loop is CASSQTGLSGYTF. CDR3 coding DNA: TGCGCCAGCAGCCAAACAGGGCTTAGTGGCTACACCTTC.

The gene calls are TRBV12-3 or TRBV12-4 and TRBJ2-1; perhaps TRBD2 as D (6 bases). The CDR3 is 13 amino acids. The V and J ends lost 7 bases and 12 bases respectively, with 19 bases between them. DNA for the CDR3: TGTGCCAGCACCCCGAGCGGGCGGCAGGTGCAGTTCTTC. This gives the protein CASTPSGRQVQFF.

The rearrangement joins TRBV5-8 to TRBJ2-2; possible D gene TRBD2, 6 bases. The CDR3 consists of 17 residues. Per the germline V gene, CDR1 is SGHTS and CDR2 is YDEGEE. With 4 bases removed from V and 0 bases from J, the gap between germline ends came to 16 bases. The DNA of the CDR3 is TGTGCCAGCAGCAGACCGACGGAGGGCACGAACACCGGGGAGCTGTTTTTT. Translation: CASSRPTEGTNTGELFF.